Listed below are T cell receptor beta chains from one sample, sequenced in a study of blood T cells in healthy people across ages. TCRdb reprocessed the 5' RACE reads via MiXCR and lists one record per CDR3 protein. The sample holds 850,000 to 1,300,000 distinct CDR3 sequences, over 35% seen once. Material for sequencing was blood. The receptor source for this set is a woman aged 55-70 years in good health. Both conserved end residues are part of each CDR3. Fields, in order: J gene, V gene, D gene, clone size, CDR3 DNA, CDR3 protein. D genes are given only for firm matches. The size field is filled for only some rows; it gives once, few, many or a size class.

J: TRBJ2-7
V: TRBV20-1
D: TRBD2
size: few
DNA: TGCAGTGCTAGAGAACCCCTTCTAGCGGGAGTCTACGAGCAGTACTTC
CDR3: CSAREPLLAGVYEQYF

J: TRBJ2-3
V: TRBV5-6
D: TRBD2
size: once
DNA: TGTGCCAGCAGCTTGTATGCGGGAGTTACGACAGATACGCAGTATTTT
CDR3: CASSLYAGVTTDTQYF

J: TRBJ2-5
V: TRBV4-1
D: TRBD1
size: once
DNA: TGCGCCAGCAGCCACCAAGACAGGGGTCGGACCCAGTACTTC
CDR3: CASSHQDRGRTQYF

J: TRBJ1-1
V: TRBV27
D: TRBD1
size: .
DNA: TGTGCCAGCAGCAGGGGGACGGATGAAGCTTTCTTT
CDR3: CASSRGTDEAFF

J: TRBJ2-1
V: TRBV20-1
D: .
size: few
DNA: TGCAGTGCTAGAGATCCTACTGACGGGAGCTCCTACAATGAGCAGTTCTTC
CDR3: CSARDPTDGSSYNEQFF

J: TRBJ2-5
V: TRBV30
D: .
size: .
DNA: TGTGCCTGGAGTCCGACCAGGGCGGTGACCCAGTACTTC
CDR3: CAWSPTRAVTQYF

J: TRBJ2-1
V: TRBV5-6
D: TRBD1
size: few
DNA: TGTGCCAGCAGACCCCTCCCGGGACAGGGGTTCGAGGATGAGCAGTTCTTC
CDR3: CASRPLPGQGFEDEQFF

J: TRBJ1-2
V: TRBV5-1
D: .
size: .
DNA: TGCGCCAGCAGCTTGGAGGACGGCTCTTCGGGGCACACCTTC
CDR3: CASSLEDGSSGHTF

J: TRBJ2-7
V: TRBV20-1
D: .
size: .
DNA: TGCAGTCCTTGCGACCCCTACGAGCAGTACTTC
CDR3: CSPCDPYEQYF

J: TRBJ2-5
V: TRBV3-1
D: TRBD2
size: few
DNA: TGTGCCAGCTCACCTAGCGGGAGGGCCGGGGAGACCCAGTACTTC
CDR3: CASSPSGRAGETQYF

J: TRBJ1-1
V: TRBV5-1
D: TRBD1
size: .
DNA: TGCGCCAGCCAGCTTGGTATCAGGGGGCGTCAAACTGAAGCTTTCTTT
CDR3: CASQLGIRGRQTEAFF

J: TRBJ2-5
V: TRBV29-1
D: .
size: .
DNA: TGCAGCGTTAAAGGGTACCAAGAGACCCAGTACTTC
CDR3: CSVKGYQETQYF

J: TRBJ2-5
V: TRBV29-1
D: TRBD1
size: .
DNA: TGCAGCGTTGAAGCCTCCGGGACAGGGAGGCAGTACTTC
CDR3: CSVEASGTGRQYF

J: TRBJ2-7
V: TRBV20-1
D: .
size: .
DNA: TGCAGTGCTACCAAGGCAACCTACGAGCAGTACTTC
CDR3: CSATKATYEQYF

J: TRBJ1-4
V: TRBV25-1
D: TRBD1
size: .
DNA: TGTGCCAGCAGTGAATCGGAACAGGGGACCGGGACTAATGAAAAACTGTTTTTT
CDR3: CASSESEQGTGTNEKLFF

J: TRBJ2-7
V: TRBV6-5
D: TRBD2
size: few
DNA: TGTGCCAGCAAAAAAGCGGGAGATCTCTACGAGCAGTACTTC
CDR3: CASKKAGDLYEQYF

J: TRBJ2-7
V: TRBV13
D: TRBD1
size: .
DNA: TGTGCCAGCAGCTCCCGGACAGGGACCTACGAGCAGTACTTC
CDR3: CASSSRTGTYEQYF

J: TRBJ2-5
V: TRBV5-1
D: .
size: few
DNA: TGCGCCAGCAGCTTGGCCAAAGAGACCCAGTACTTC
CDR3: CASSLAKETQYF

J: TRBJ2-3
V: TRBV2
D: .
size: few
DNA: TGTGCCAGCAGTGATCTGGGGGGAGATACGCAGTATTTT
CDR3: CASSDLGGDTQYF

J: TRBJ2-1
V: TRBV5-1
D: TRBD2
size: .
DNA: TGCGCCAGCAGCCGGACTAGCGAGAGGGAGCAGTTCTTC
CDR3: CASSRTSEREQFF

J: TRBJ1-1
V: TRBV15
D: .
size: .
DNA: TGTGCCACCAGCGAGACCGTATCCGAAGCTTTCTTT
CDR3: CATSETVSEAFF

J: TRBJ2-7
V: TRBV6-2/TRBV6-3
D: TRBD2
size: few
DNA: TGTGCCAGCAGTTACACACCTAGCGGCCGCTCCTACGAGCAGTACTTC
CDR3: CASSYTPSGRSYEQYF

J: TRBJ1-2
V: TRBV6-1
D: TRBD1
size: .
DNA: TGTGCCAGCAGTCCCGGGGGACAGCGGAACTATGGCTACACCTTC
CDR3: CASSPGGQRNYGYTF

J: TRBJ2-2
V: TRBV9
D: .
size: .
DNA: TGTGCCAGCAGCGTAGGGCGACGGTCGAACACCGGGGAGCTGTTTTTT
CDR3: CASSVGRRSNTGELFF

J: TRBJ2-1
V: TRBV10-3
D: .
size: few
DNA: TGTGCCCGTTATCTGGGAGATGAGCAGTTCTTC
CDR3: CARYLGDEQFF

J: TRBJ2-5
V: TRBV18
D: .
size: few
DNA: TGTGCCAGCTCACCAAAGGCAGGGAAAGAGACCCAGTACTTC
CDR3: CASSPKAGKETQYF

J: TRBJ2-7
V: TRBV28
D: .
size: .
DNA: TGTGCCATTTCAGGGGTAAGCTCCTACGAGCAGTACTTC
CDR3: CAISGVSSYEQYF

J: TRBJ1-6
V: TRBV6-5
D: .
size: once
DNA: TGTGCCAGCAGTTCCAGGGGTACTTTTTGGTCACCCCTCCACTTT
CDR3: CASSSRGTFWSPLHF

J: TRBJ2-3
V: TRBV7-6
D: .
size: few
DNA: TGTGCCAGCAGCTTAGTGGCAGCAAGTCCCACAGATACGCAGTATTTT
CDR3: CASSLVAASPTDTQYF

J: TRBJ1-2
V: TRBV28
D: TRBD1
size: few
DNA: TGTGCCAGTTGGGGACAGAACTATGGCTACACCTTC
CDR3: CASWGQNYGYTF

J: TRBJ2-7
V: TRBV29-1
D: TRBD1
size: .
DNA: TGCAGCGTCGCGGACAGGCAGAATCGCGAGCAGTACTTC
CDR3: CSVADRQNREQYF

J: TRBJ2-7
V: TRBV27
D: .
size: .
DNA: TGTGCCAGCAGTTATTCCCCAGGGTACAATGAGCAGTACTTC
CDR3: CASSYSPGYNEQYF

J: TRBJ1-1
V: TRBV12-3/TRBV12-4
D: .
size: .
DNA: TGTGCCAGCAGTCGATCAGTCACTGAAGCTTTCTTT
CDR3: CASSRSVTEAFF